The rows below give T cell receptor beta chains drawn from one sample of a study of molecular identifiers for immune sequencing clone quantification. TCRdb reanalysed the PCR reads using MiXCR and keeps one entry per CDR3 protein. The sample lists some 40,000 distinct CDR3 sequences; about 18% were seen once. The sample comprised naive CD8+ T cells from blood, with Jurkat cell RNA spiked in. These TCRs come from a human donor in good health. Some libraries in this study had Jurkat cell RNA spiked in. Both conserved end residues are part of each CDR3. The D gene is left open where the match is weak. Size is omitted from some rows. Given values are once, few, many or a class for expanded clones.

TGCAGCGTTGACGGAAAGTCGGGAGACTTGGGTGGGACCCAGTACTTC,CSVDGKSGDLGGTQYF,TRBJ2-5,many,NA,TRBV29-1
TGTGCCAGCAGCTTAGCTAGCGGGAGGGGGACAGATACGCAGTATTTT,CASSLASGRGTDTQYF,TRBJ2-3,many,TRBD2,TRBV7-8
TGTGCCAGCAGCGCCAGACTAGCCGACAATGAGCAGTTCTTC,CASSARLADNEQFF,TRBJ2-1,many,TRBD2,TRBV12-3/TRBV12-4
TGTGCCAGCAATAACAACTGGGACAGGGATGAGACCCAGTACTTC,CASNNNWDRDETQYF,TRBJ2-5,many,TRBD1,TRBV5-6
TGTGCCAGCAGCGTAGGTGGTAGCGGTCATGGGGGTACGCAGTATTTT,CASSVGGSGHGGTQYF,TRBJ2-3,many,NA,TRBV9
TGTGCCAGCAGCCCCACTTCAGCGGGAGAGTCAGGGGAGCTGTTTTTT,CASSPTSAGESGELFF,TRBJ2-2,many,TRBD2,TRBV9
TGCGCCAGCAGCCAAGCGGTCGGCTACGAGCAGTACTTC,CASSQAVGYEQYF,TRBJ2-7,many,NA,TRBV4-3
TGTGCCAGCAGCTTTCGGGACAGCTACGAGCAGTACTTC,CASSFRDSYEQYF,TRBJ2-7,NA,TRBD1,TRBV7-9
TGTGCCAGCAGCGTAGGGGACACGAACTATGGCTACACCTTC,CASSVGDTNYGYTF,TRBJ1-2,NA,NA,TRBV9
TGTGCCGGCAGTTTAATGGCGAACACCGGGGAGCTGTTTTTT,CAGSLMANTGELFF,TRBJ2-2,NA,NA,TRBV27
TGCGCCAGCAGGCATCTCCCACCTCTCCCTCGACAGGTAGCAGAGACCAAGTACTTC,CASRHLPPLPRQVAETKYF,TRBJ2-5,NA,NA,TRBV23-1